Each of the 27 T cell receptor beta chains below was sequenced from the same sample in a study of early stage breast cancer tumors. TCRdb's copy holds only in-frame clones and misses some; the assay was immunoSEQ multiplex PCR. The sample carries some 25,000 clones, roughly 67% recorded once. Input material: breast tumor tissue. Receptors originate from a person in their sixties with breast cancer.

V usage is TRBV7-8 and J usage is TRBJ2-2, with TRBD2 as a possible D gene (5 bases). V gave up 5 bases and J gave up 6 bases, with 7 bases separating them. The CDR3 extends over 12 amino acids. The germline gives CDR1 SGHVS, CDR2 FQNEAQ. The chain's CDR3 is CASSREPGELFF. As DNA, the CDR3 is TGTGCCAGCAGCAGGGAGCCCGGGGAGCTGTTTTTT.

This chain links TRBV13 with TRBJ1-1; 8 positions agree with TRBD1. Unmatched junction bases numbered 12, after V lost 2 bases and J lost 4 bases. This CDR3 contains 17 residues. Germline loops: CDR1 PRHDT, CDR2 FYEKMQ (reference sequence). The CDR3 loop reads CASSLSVGQASGTEAFF. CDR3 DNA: TGTGCCAGCAGCTTATCAGTGGGACAGGCGAGCGGCACTGAAGCTTTCTTT.

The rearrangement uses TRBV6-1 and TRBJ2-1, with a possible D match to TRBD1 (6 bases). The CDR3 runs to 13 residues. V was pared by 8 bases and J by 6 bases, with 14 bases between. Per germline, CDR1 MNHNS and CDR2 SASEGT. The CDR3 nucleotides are TGTGCCAGCGGATCGGGACAAGGCAATGAGCAGTTCTTC. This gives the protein CASGSGQGNEQFF.

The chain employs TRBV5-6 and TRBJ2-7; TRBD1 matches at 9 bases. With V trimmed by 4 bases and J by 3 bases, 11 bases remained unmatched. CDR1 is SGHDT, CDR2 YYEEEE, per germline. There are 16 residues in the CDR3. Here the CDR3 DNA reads TGTGCCAGCAGCCGCCGGGGGGACAGGGAAGACTACGAGCAGTACTTC. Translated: CASSRRGDREDYEQYF.

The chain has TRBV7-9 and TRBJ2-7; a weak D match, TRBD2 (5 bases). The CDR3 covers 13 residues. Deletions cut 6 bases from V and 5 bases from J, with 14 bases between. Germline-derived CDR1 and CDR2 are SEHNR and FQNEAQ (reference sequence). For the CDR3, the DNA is TGTGCCAGCAGAAATACCCCCGGGAACGAGCAGTACTTC. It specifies CASRNTPGNEQYF.

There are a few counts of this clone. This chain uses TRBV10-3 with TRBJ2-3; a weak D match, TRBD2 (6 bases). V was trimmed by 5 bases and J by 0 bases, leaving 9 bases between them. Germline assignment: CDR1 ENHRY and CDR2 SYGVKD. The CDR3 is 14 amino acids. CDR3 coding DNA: TGTGCCATCAGTAGTGCGGGGAGCACAGATACGCAGTATTTT. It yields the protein CAISSAGSTDTQYF.

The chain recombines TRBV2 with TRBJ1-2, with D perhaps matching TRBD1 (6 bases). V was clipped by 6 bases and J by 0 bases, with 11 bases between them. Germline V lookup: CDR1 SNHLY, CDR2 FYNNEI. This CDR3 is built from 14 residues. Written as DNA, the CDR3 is TGTGCCAGCAGCGCGGACAGATCTAACTATGGCTACACCTTC. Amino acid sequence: CASSADRSNYGYTF.

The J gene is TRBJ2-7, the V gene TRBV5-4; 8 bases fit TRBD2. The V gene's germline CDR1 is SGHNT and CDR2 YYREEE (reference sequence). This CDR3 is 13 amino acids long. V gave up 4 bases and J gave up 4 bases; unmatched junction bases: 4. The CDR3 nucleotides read TGTGCCAGCAGCCCCGGACTAGCATACGAGCAGTACTTC. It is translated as CASSPGLAYEQYF.

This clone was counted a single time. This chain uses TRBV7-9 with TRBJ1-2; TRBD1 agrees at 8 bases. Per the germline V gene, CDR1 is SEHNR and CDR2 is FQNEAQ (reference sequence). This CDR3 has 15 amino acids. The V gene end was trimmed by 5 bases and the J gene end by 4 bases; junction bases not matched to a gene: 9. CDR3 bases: TGTGCCAGCAGCGCGCACAGGGGGACCTTCTATGGCTACACCTTC. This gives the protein CASSAHRGTFYGYTF.

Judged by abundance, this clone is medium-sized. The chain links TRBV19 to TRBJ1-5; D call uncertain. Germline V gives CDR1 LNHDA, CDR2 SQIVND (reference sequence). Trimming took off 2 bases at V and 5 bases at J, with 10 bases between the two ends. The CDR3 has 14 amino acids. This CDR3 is CASSIFQDYQPQHF. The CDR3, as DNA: TGTGCCAGTAGTATATTTCAGGACTATCAGCCCCAGCATTTT.

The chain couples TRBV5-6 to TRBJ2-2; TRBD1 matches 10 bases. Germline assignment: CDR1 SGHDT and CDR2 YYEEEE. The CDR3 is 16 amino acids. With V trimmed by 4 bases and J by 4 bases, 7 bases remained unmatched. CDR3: CASSLMGQGSTGELFF. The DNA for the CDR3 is TGTGCCAGCAGCCTGATGGGACAGGGGTCCACCGGGGAGCTGTTTTTT.

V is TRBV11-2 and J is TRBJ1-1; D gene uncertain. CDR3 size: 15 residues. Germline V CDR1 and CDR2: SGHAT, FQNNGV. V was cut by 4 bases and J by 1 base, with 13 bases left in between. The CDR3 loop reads CASSSGTVKNTEAFF. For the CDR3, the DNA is TGTGCCAGCAGCTCGGGAACGGTAAAGAACACTGAAGCTTTCTTT.

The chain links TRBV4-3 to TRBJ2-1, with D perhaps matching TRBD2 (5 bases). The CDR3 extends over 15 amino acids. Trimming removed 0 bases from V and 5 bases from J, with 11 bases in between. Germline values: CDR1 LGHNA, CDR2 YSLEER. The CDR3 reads CASSQESLANNEQFF. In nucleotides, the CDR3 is TGCGCCAGCAGCCAAGAAAGCCTAGCCAACAATGAGCAGTTCTTC.

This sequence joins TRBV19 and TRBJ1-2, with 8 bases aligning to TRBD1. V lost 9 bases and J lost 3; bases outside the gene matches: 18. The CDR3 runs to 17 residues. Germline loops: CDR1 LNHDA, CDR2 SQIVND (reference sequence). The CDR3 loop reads CASPSTPPGQADYGYTF. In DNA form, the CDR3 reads TGTGCCAGCCCCAGCACCCCACCGGGACAGGCCGACTATGGCTACACCTTC. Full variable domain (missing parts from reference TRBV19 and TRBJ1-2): DGGITQSPKYLFRKEGQNVTLSCEQNLNHDAMYWYRQDPGQGLRLIYYSQIVNDFQKGDIAEGYSVSREKKESFPLTVTSAQKNPTAFYLCASPSTPPGQADYGYTFGSGTRLTVV.

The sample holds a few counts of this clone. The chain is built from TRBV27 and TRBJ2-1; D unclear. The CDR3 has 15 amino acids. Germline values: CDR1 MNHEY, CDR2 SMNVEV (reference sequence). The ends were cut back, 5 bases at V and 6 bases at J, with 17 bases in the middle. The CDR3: CASSPDWRLINEQFF. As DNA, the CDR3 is TGTGCCAGCAGTCCCGACTGGCGTCTCATCAATGAGCAGTTCTTC.

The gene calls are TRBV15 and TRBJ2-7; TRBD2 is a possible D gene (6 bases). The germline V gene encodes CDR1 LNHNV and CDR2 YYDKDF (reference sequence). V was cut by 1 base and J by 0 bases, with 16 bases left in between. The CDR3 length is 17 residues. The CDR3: CATSRANSGTPSYEQYF. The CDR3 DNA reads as TGTGCCACCAGCAGAGCCAATTCCGGGACTCCCTCCTACGAGCAGTACTTC. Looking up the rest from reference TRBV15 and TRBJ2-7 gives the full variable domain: DAMVIQNPRYQVTQFGKPVTLSCSQTLNHNVMYWYQQKSSQAPKLLFHYYDKDFNNEADTPDNFQSRRPNTSFCFLDIRSPGLGDTAMYLCATSRANSGTPSYEQYFGPGTRLTVT.

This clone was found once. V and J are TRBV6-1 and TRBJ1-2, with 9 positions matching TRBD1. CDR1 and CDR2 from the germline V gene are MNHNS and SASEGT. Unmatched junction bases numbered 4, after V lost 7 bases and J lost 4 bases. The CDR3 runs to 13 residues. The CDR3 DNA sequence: TGTGCCAGCAAGCGGACAGGGGCCTATGGCTACACCTTC. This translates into CASKRTGAYGYTF.

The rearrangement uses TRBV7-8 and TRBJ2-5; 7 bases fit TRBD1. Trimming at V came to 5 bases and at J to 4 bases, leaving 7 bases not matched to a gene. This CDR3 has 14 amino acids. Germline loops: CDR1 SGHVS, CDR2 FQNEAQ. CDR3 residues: CASSKPSGGETQYF. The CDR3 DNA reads TGTGCCAGCAGCAAGCCTTCAGGGGGAGAGACCCAGTACTTC.

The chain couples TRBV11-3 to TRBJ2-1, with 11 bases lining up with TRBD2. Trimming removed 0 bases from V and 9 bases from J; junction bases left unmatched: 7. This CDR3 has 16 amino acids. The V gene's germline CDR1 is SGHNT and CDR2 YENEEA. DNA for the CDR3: TGTGCCAGCAGCTTAGAGGCTAGCGGGAGGCCGGGTGAGCAGTTCTTC. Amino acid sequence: CASSLEASGRPGEQFF. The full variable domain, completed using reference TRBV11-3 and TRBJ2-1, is EAGVVQSPRYKIIEKKQPVAFWCNPISGHNTLYWYLQNLGQGPELLIRYENEEAVDDSQLPKDRFSAERLKGVDSTLKIQPAELGDSAVYLCASSLEASGRPGEQFFGPGTRLTVL.

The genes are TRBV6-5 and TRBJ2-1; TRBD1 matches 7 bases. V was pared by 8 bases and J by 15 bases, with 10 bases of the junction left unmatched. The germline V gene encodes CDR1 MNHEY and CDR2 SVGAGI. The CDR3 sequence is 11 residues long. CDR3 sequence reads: CASGTGTALFF. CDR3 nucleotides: TGTGCCAGCGGTACCGGGACAGCACTGTTCTTC.

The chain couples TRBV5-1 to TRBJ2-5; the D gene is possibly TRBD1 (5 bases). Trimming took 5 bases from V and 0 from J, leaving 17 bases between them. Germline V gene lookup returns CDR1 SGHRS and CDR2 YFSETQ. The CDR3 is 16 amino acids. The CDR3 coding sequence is TGCGCCAGCAGTGAAAGGGGCCTTCATTACCAAGAGACCCAGTACTTC. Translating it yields CASSERGLHYQETQYF.

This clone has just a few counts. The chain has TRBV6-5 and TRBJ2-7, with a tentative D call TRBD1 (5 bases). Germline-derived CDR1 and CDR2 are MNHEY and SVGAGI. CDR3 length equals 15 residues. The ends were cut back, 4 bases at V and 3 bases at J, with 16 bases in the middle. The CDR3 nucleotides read TGTGCCAGCAGTTCTTCCTCCCGACAGAGCTACGAGCAGTACTTC. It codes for CASSSSSRQSYEQYF.

CDR3 bases: TGTGCCAGCAGCGTCCTCGGGGGGGGGCAGGCTGAAGCTTTCTTT. Translation gives CASSVLGGGQAEAFF. The chain combines TRBV9 with TRBJ1-1, with D tentatively TRBD1 (6 bases). The ends were cut back, 2 bases at V and 6 bases at J, with 17 bases in the middle. CDR3 length: 15 amino acids. Germline values: CDR1 SGDLS, CDR2 YYNGEE.

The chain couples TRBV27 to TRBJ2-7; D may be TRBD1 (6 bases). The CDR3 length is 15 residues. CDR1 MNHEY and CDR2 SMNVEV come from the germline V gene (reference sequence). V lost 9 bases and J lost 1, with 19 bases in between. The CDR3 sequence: CASQRYQGSSYEQYF. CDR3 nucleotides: TGTGCCAGTCAAAGGTACCAGGGGAGTTCCTACGAGCAGTACTTC.

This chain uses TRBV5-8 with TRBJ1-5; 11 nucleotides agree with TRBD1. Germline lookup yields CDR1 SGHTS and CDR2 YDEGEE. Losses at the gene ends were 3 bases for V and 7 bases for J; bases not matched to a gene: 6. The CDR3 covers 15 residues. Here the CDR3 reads CASSSDRGPRQPQHF. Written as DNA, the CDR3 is TGTGCCAGCAGCTCGGACAGGGGGCCTCGGCAGCCCCAGCATTTT.

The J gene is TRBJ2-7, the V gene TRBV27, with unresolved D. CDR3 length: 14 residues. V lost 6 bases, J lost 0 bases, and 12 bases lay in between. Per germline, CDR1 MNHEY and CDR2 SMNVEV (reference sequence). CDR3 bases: TGTGCCAGCAGATCGGTAGGAGCCTCCTACGAGCAGTACTTC. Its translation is CASRSVGASYEQYF.

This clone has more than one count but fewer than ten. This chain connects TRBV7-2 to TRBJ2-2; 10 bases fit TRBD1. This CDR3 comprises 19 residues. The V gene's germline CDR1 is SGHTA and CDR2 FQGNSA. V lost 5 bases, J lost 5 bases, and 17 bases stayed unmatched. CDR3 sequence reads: CASSPRPGTGARRTGELFF. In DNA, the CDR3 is TGTGCCAGCAGCCCTCGTCCCGGGACAGGGGCGAGGAGGACCGGGGAGCTGTTTTTT. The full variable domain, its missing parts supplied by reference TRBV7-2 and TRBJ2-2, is GAGVSQSPSNKVTEKGKDVELRCDPISGHTALYWYRQSLGQGLEFLIYFQGNSAPDKSGLPSDRFSAERTGGSVSTLTIQRTQQEDSAVYLCASSPRPGTGARRTGELFFGEGSRLTVL.